These 3 T cell receptor beta chains were all obtained from the same sample, sequenced in a study of blood T cell repertoires in COVID-19. Generated by immunoSEQ multiplex PCR, the TCRdb table keeps only in-frame clones and is missing some. This repertoire shows about 80,000 clones, around four fifths found once; its top ten account for about 30%. Sequencing was carried out using peripheral blood. The receptors were gathered from a human donor in a cohort sampled during active COVID-19.

This clone has just one count. The J gene is TRBJ1-2, the V gene TRBV9; perhaps TRBD1 as D (5 bases). CDR3 length: 14 residues. Per germline, CDR1 SGDLS and CDR2 YYNGEE. The germline V and J ends were trimmed by 3 bases and 4 bases, with 13 bases remaining between them. The CDR3 region is CASSGPTVLYGYTF. As DNA, the CDR3 is TGTGCCAGCAGCGGCCCGACAGTCCTCTATGGCTACACCTTC.

The rearrangement joins TRBV10-3 to TRBJ1-6, with D tentatively TRBD1 (5 bases). The CDR3 spans 13 residues. The germline V gene encodes CDR1 ENHRY and CDR2 SYGVKD. Trimming took off 10 bases at V and 8 bases at J, with 15 bases between the two ends. The DNA of the CDR3 is TGTGCCACCCGCCAGGGAATTGATTCACCCCTCCACTTT. Residues: CATRQGIDSPLHF.

The chain couples TRBV2 to TRBJ1-3, with 7 nucleotides matching TRBD1. This CDR3 comprises 16 residues. Germline trimming cut 4 bases from V and 4 bases from J; bases unmatched to any gene: 10. Germline CDR1 reads SNHLY; CDR2 reads FYNNEI. CDR3 sequence reads: CASSGGQWMVGNTIYF. DNA for the CDR3: TGTGCCAGCAGTGGGGGACAGTGGATGGTAGGAAACACCATATATTTT.